This T cell receptor beta chain was recovered during a study of vaccination and CD4 T cells after COVID-19. Background on the study: Testing by nasal swab PCR showed convalescent patients to be SARS-CoV-2 positive; roughly ten were mild and one was severe.

The assay that was used to sequence DNA from cultured CD4+ T cells was the Oncomine TCR Beta short-read assay. Scientists extracted genomic DNA from CD4+ T cells grown in culture. TCRdb re-called the PCR reads with MiXCR, one entry per CDR3 protein. The sample records roughly 20,000 distinct CDR3 sequences, 45% to 50% being singletons. The germline CDR1 and CDR2 sequences are LNHDA and SQIVND (reference sequence). With V trimmed by 5 bases and J by 4 bases, 10 bases remained unmatched. This CDR3 region has 15 residues. As to treatment: roughly 11-day PBMC culture with coronavirus spike peptide pools or control peptides (ViraFEST assay). ViraFEST sequenced TCRs after peptide-pool expansion of antigen-specific T cells. Findings and limits, study-wide: Median SARS-CoV-2-reactive clonotypes rose from about 20 to 38, not significantly.

Regarding this clonotype: Its antigen is as yet unknown.

The TCR originated in a human donor who had recovered from COVID-19. Sequenced input: CD4+ T cells from blood, cultured in vitro. The chain couples TRBV19 to TRBJ1-2; 7 bases align to TRBD1. This CDR3 is CASSEGQRLIYGYTF. DNA of the CDR3: TGTGCCAGTAGTGAGGGACAGCGACTTATCTATGGCTACACCTTC.